Listed here are 13 T cell receptor beta chains from one sample, sequenced in a study of CD8 T cells in ankylosing spondylitis. Each CDR3 protein gets one entry after TCRdb re-called the 5' RACE reads with MiXCR. This sample has approximately 210,000 distinct CDR3 sequences; around 13% occur once, and the top ten carry more than 15%. Sequencing was carried out using blood, either unsorted or a sorted T cell fraction (not recorded which). The source is a male donor with ankylosing spondylitis or in good health (not recorded which).

This clonotype was detected a few times. The rearrangement joins TRBV5-1 to TRBJ2-1; D gene ambiguous. V shed 5 bases and J shed 0 bases, with 15 bases lying between them. CDR3 length: 16 residues. The V gene's germline CDR1 is SGHRS and CDR2 YFSETQ. The DNA of the CDR3 is TGCGCCAGCAGGGTGATTGGAGCACCCTCCTACAATGAGCAGTTCTTC. Residues: CASRVIGAPSYNEQFF.

This clonotype appeared a few times. This sequence joins TRBV6-5 and TRBJ2-1, with D hard to call. Germline CDR1 is MNHEY and CDR2 is SVGAGI. This CDR3 is built from 13 residues. With 2 bases removed from V and 8 bases from J, the gap between germline ends came to 10 bases. CDR3 residues: CASSYVDGDEQFF. In nucleotides, the CDR3 is TGTGCCAGCAGTTACGTTGATGGGGATGAGCAGTTCTTC.

This clonotype was seen a few times. J is TRBJ2-7 and V is TRBV5-1; 10 bases line up with TRBD1. The ends lost 5 bases at V and 6 bases at J; junction bases unmatched: 8. The CDR3 totals 14 residues. Germline V lookup: CDR1 SGHRS, CDR2 YFSETQ. For the CDR3, the DNA is TGCGCCAGCAGTCGCGGGACAGGGGACCCCGAGCAGTACTTC. Translated: CASSRGTGDPEQYF.

This clonotype was seen a handful of times. The gene calls are TRBV5-1 and TRBJ2-3, with 10 nucleotides matching TRBD2. The CDR3 has 19 residues. V gave up 0 bases and J gave up 1 base; unmatched junction bases: 11. Germline V CDR1 and CDR2: SGHRS, YFSETQ. CDR3 in amino acids: CASSLVGLAGALGTDTQYF. The CDR3 coding sequence is TGCGCCAGCAGCTTGGTGGGGCTAGCGGGGGCCCTCGGCACAGATACGCAGTATTTT.

The chain links TRBV7-9 to TRBJ1-5, with a tentative D call TRBD1 (6 bases). V shed 1 base and J shed 7 bases, with 14 bases lying between them. The V gene's germline CDR1 is SEHNR and CDR2 FQNEAQ (reference sequence). This CDR3 is built from 15 residues. The CDR3 DNA sequence: TGTGCCAGCAGCTTAGGGGGGCAGGGCGACCAGCCCCAGCATTTT. This sequence encodes CASSLGGQGDQPQHF. The variable domain in full, with the rest retrieved from reference TRBV7-9 and TRBJ1-5, is DTGVSQNPRHKITKRGQNVTFRCDPISEHNRLYWYRQTLGQGPEFLTYFQNEAQLEKSRLLSDRFSAERPKGSFSTLEIQRTEQGDSAMYLCASSLGGQGDQPQHFGDGTRLSIL.

The chain has TRBV20-1 and TRBJ1-5; no clear D gene. The V and J ends lost 0 bases and 2 bases respectively, with 11 bases between them. The length of the CDR3 is 15 residues. Germline V lookup: CDR1 DFQATT, CDR2 SNEGSKA (reference sequence). The chain's CDR3 is CSAREAGLGNQPQHF. CDR3 nucleotide sequence: TGCAGTGCTAGAGAGGCAGGATTAGGCAATCAGCCCCAGCATTTT.

This clonotype was seen a single time. This rearrangement joins TRBV4-2 to TRBJ2-6, with D hard to call. The length of the CDR3 is 16 residues. V was shortened by 4 bases and J by 0 bases, with 10 bases between the two germline ends. Germline CDR1 reads LGHNA; CDR2 reads YNFKEQ. CDR3 sequence reads: CASSRDTASGANVLTF. DNA of the CDR3: TGTGCCAGCAGCCGAGACACGGCCTCTGGGGCCAACGTCCTGACTTTC.

This clonotype was seen many times. This chain links TRBV4-2 with TRBJ2-7; D possibly uses TRBD1 or TRBD2 (5 bases each). CDR1 and CDR2 (germline): LGHNA, YNFKEQ. With 1 base removed from V and 2 bases from J, the gap between germline ends came to 9 bases. This CDR3 comprises 14 residues. The DNA of the CDR3 is TGTGCCAGCAGCCAAGCAGAGGGGACCTACGAGCAGTACTTC. Translation gives CASSQAEGTYEQYF.

This rearrangement joins TRBV6-6 to TRBJ2-1; D gene uncertain. Germline CDR1 is MNHNY and CDR2 is SVGAGI (reference sequence). Trimming pared 2 bases from V and 8 bases from J, leaving 7 bases between. This CDR3 comprises 12 residues. CDR3: CASSYTLDEQFF. DNA for the CDR3: TGTGCCAGCAGTTACACCCTAGATGAGCAGTTCTTC.

This clonotype was seen more than once but under ten times. The V gene is TRBV6-5, the J gene TRBJ2-5, with D unclear. This CDR3 spans 13 amino acids. Germline V lookup: CDR1 MNHEY, CDR2 SVGAGI. Trimming cost V 4 bases and J 0 bases, with 6 bases left between them. In nucleotides, the CDR3 is TGTGCCAGCAGTTCGCAGAACCAAGAGACCCAGTACTTC. Protein: CASSSQNQETQYF.

The chain joins TRBV7-9 to TRBJ2-7; no clear D gene. Germline CDR1 and CDR2: SEHNR and FQNEAQ (reference sequence). This CDR3 region has 13 residues. The germline V and J ends were trimmed by 0 bases and 3 bases, with 6 bases remaining between them. The DNA of the CDR3 is TGTGCCAGCAGCTTAGCAGAATACTACGAGCAGTACTTC. This gives the protein CASSLAEYYEQYF.

This clonotype turned up a few times. The chain's CDR3 is CASRILSQDYGYTF. The CDR3 DNA reads as TGTGCCAGCAGAATACTATCGCAGGACTATGGCTACACCTTC. The V and J genes are TRBV4-2 and TRBJ1-2; unclear D gene. CDR1 is LGHNA and CDR2 is YNFKEQ in the germline V gene. V was trimmed by 6 bases and J by 3 bases, leaving 14 bases between them. The CDR3 runs 14 residues.

V is TRBV7-9 and J is TRBJ2-6; D may correspond to TRBD1 or TRBD2 (5 bases each). This CDR3 spans 13 amino acids. CDR1 is SEHNR and CDR2 is FQNEAQ in the germline V gene (reference sequence). The CDR3 DNA is TGTGCTGGGGGAGACTCTGGGGCCAACGTCCTGACTTTC. Translated, it gives CAGGDSGANVLTF. The whole variable domain, filled in from reference TRBV7-9 and TRBJ2-6, reads DTGVSQNPRHKITKRGQNVTFRCDPISEHNRLYWYRQTLGQGPEFLTYFQNEAQLEKSRLLSDRFSAERPKGSFSTLEIQRTEQGDSAMYLCAGGDSGANVLTFGAGSRLTVL.